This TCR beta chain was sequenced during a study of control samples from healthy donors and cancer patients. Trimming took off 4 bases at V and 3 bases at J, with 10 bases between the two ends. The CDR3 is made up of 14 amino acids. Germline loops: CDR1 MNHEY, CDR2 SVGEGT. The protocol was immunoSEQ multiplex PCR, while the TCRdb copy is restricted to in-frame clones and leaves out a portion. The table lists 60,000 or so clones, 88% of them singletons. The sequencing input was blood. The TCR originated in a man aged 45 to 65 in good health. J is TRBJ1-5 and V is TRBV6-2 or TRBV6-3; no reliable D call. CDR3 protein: CASSSNTANQPQHF. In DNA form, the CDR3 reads TGTGCCAGCAGTTCTAACACGGCCAATCAGCCCCAGCATTTT.